These 12 T cell receptor beta chains share one sample of origin, sequenced in a study of blood T cell repertoires in COVID-19. Profiled with immunoSEQ multiplex PCR; TCRdb holds only in-frame clones, not every one. The profile shows about 97,000 clones, around 88% of them singletons. Sequencing used peripheral blood. The receptor set was obtained from a man in his fifties or sixties with COVID-19, enrolled during active disease.

The V call is TRBV24-1, the J call TRBJ1-1, with D maybe TRBD1 (5 bases). Germline V gene lookup returns CDR1 KGHDR and CDR2 SFDVKD. This CDR3 region has 13 residues. V shed 6 bases and J shed 1 base, with 8 bases lying between them. The CDR3 DNA is TGTGCCACCAGTCAGGGCAAGAACACTGAAGCTTTCTTT. Protein: CATSQGKNTEAFF.

This rearrangement joins TRBV27 to TRBJ2-6; TRBD1 might be the D (6 bases). CDR1 and CDR2 (germline): MNHEY, SMNVEV (reference sequence). The CDR3 is made up of 16 amino acids. Deletions cut 8 bases from V and 1 base from J, with 15 bases between. CDR3 sequence reads: CASGMNRGSGANVLTF. The CDR3 bases are TGTGCCAGCGGCATGAATAGGGGGTCTGGGGCCAACGTCCTGACTTTC.

This clone was observed a few times. J is TRBJ1-1 and V is TRBV5-4; D perhaps matches TRBD1 (5 bases). V dropped 4 bases and J dropped 1 base, with 14 bases sitting between them. The V gene's germline CDR1 is SGHNT and CDR2 YYREEE (reference sequence). The CDR3 is 15 amino acids. In nucleotides, the CDR3 is TGTGCCAGCAGCACCCAACAGGCGGCGAACACTGAAGCTTTCTTT. Its translation: CASSTQQAANTEAFF.

The chain is built from TRBV19 and TRBJ2-6; TRBD2 matches at 11 bases. This CDR3 is 18 amino acids long. Germline CDR1 is LNHDA and CDR2 is SQIVND (reference sequence). J lost 0 bases, V lost 7 bases, and 8 bases had no gene match. The CDR3 DNA reads as TGTGCCAGTACGATTGGGACTAGCGGTATCTCTGGGGCCAACGTCCTGACTTTC. Amino acids: CASTIGTSGISGANVLTF.

This clone has only one observation. The gene calls are TRBV30 and TRBJ2-6; D might be TRBD2 (5 bases). The V end lost 0 bases, the J end lost 1 base, and 10 bases lay between the germline ends. The length of the CDR3 is 16 residues. Germline-derived CDR1 and CDR2 are GTSNPN and SVGIG (reference sequence). The chain's CDR3 is CAWSVLRGSGANVLTF. The CDR3 coding sequence is TGTGCCTGGAGTGTACTAAGAGGGTCTGGGGCCAACGTCCTGACTTTC.

The chain recombines TRBV20-1 with TRBJ1-4; weak D call: TRBD1 (5 bases). Germline CDR1 is DFQATT and CDR2 is SNEGSKA (reference sequence). Trimming took off 3 bases at V and 10 bases at J, with 15 bases between the two ends. The CDR3 extends over 13 amino acids. CDR3 nucleotide sequence: TGCAGTGCTAGTGGGCACGGGGGTGGAAAACTGTTTTTT. It is translated as CSASGHGGGKLFF.

The chain couples TRBV27 to TRBJ2-7, with D possibly matching TRBD2 (6 bases). This CDR3 is 15 amino acids long. The V gene lost 3 bases and the J gene lost 2 bases, with 14 bases spanning the gap. Germline V gene sequence: CDR1 MNHEY, CDR2 SMNVEV (reference sequence). This CDR3 is CASSFGWAGTYEQYF. The CDR3 coding sequence is TGTGCCAGCAGTTTTGGGTGGGCGGGGACCTACGAGCAGTACTTC.

The chain employs TRBV19 and TRBJ1-5; 8 bases fit TRBD1. The germline gives CDR1 LNHDA, CDR2 SQIVND (reference sequence). The CDR3 is made up of 16 amino acids. V shed 5 bases, J shed 5 bases, and the junction held 11 bases outside the gene matches. This CDR3 is CASSLPTGGAYQPQHF. DNA of the CDR3: TGTGCCAGTAGTTTACCCACAGGGGGAGCTTATCAGCCCCAGCATTTT.

This rearrangement joins TRBV18 to TRBJ1-5; D is unresolved. V was clipped by 2 bases and J by 0 bases, with 8 bases between them. This CDR3 has 15 residues. Germline CDR1 is KGHSH and CDR2 is LQKENI. The DNA for the CDR3 is TGTGCCAGCTCACCAGGCGGAGATAGCAATCAGCCCCAGCATTTT. Translating it yields CASSPGGDSNQPQHF.

V usage is TRBV7-2 and J usage is TRBJ1-5, with 7 bases aligning to TRBD1. The germline V gene has CDR1 SGHTA and CDR2 FQGNSA. Trimming cost V 2 bases and J 11 bases; bases outside gene matches: 6. The CDR3 spans 13 residues. The CDR3 bases are TGTGCCAGCAGCTTAACAGGGGTCGGGTCCCAGCATTTT. Its translation is CASSLTGVGSQHF.

The chain links TRBV5-1 to TRBJ1-1; 7 positions match TRBD1. J gave up 4 bases and V 2 bases, and 11 bases lay outside the gene matches. The CDR3 contains 16 residues. CDR1 and CDR2 (germline): SGHRS, YFSETQ. CDR3 DNA sequence: TGCGCCAGCAGCTTCCAAAGAGACAGGGCGCGCACTGAAGCTTTCTTT. The encoded protein is CASSFQRDRARTEAFF.

The chain is built from TRBV28 and TRBJ2-6; TRBD1 matches 7 bases. This CDR3 region has 15 residues. Germline trimming cut 4 bases from V and 2 bases from J; bases unmatched to any gene: 2. Per germline, CDR1 MDHEN and CDR2 SYDVKM. DNA of the CDR3: TGTGCCAGCAGTTCAACAGGGGCTGGGGCCAACGTCCTGACTTTC. This sequence encodes CASSSTGAGANVLTF.